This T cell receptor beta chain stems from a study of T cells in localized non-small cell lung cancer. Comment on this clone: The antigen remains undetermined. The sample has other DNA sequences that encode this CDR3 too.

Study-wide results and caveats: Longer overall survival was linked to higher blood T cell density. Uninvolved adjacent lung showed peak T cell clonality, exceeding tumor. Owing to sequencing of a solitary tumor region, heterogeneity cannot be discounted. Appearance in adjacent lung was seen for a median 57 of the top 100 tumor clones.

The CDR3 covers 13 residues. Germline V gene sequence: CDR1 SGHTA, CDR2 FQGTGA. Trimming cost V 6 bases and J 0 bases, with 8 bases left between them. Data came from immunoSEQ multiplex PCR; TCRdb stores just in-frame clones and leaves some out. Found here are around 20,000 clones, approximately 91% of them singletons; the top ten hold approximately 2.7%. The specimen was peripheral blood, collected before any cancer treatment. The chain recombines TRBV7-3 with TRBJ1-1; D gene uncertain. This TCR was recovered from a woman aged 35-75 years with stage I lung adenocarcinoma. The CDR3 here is CASSPTVNTEAFF. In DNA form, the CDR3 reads TGTGCCAGCAGTCCCACCGTGAACACTGAAGCTTTCTTT.